These 9 T cell receptor beta chains came from one sample sequenced in a study of Ad26.COV2.S vaccination and SARS-CoV-2 variants. Indicated treatment: about 20 received Ad26.COV2.S at low or high dose, single or two shots; about 5 received placebo; per-sample allocation not given. Sampling was performed 63 days after the first vaccine or placebo injection. The repertoire was sequenced with immunoSEQ multiplex PCR; TCRdb's copy has only in-frame clones and lacks some. This table has about 480,000 clones, around nine tenths appearing once. The specimen was peripheral blood, collected in a trial of Ad26.COV2.S vaccine versus placebo. Every receptor here comes from a person between 18 and 59 years old who received the Ad26.COV2.S COVID-19 vaccine or a placebo.

The rearrangement links TRBV18 to TRBJ2-1, with 10 bases identical to TRBD1. J gave up 7 bases and V 8 bases, and 8 bases lay outside the gene matches. CDR1 KGHSH and CDR2 LQKENI come from the germline V gene. CDR3 length equals 14 residues. CDR3 sequence (DNA): TGTGCCAGCGAAGGACAGGGGGTAGGTAATGAGCAGTTCTTC. Protein sequence: CASEGQGVGNEQFF. Looking up the rest from reference TRBV18 and TRBJ2-1 gives the full variable domain: NAGVMQNPRHLVRRRGQEARLRCSPMKGHSHVYWYRQLPEEGLKFMVYLQKENIIDESGMPKERFSAEFPKEGPSILRIQQVVRGDSAAYFCASEGQGVGNEQFFGPGTRLTVL.

The chain couples TRBV27 to TRBJ2-1, with 8 positions matching TRBD2. V gave up 4 bases and J gave up 2 bases; unmatched junction bases: 4. The CDR3 runs 15 residues. The germline gives CDR1 MNHEY, CDR2 SMNVEV (reference sequence). The CDR3 nucleotides are TGTGCCAGCAGTTCGTCGCGGGAGGCCTACAATGAGCAGTTCTTC. This sequence encodes CASSSSREAYNEQFF.

The rearrangement uses TRBV19 and TRBJ1-1, with 10 bases that match TRBD1. This CDR3 has 18 amino acids. After removal of 3 bases from V and 4 bases from J, the junction contained 14 bases not matched to a gene. The germline CDR1 and CDR2 sequences are LNHDA and SQIVND (reference sequence). The CDR3 bases are TGTGCCAGTAGTATTACGGTGGGGACAGGGGCTCTGAGCACTGAAGCTTTCTTT. It yields the protein CASSITVGTGALSTEAFF.

The J gene is TRBJ1-2, the V gene TRBV10-3; a possible D gene is TRBD1 (6 bases). Germline V gene data show CDR1 as ENHRY and CDR2 as SYGVKD. Trimming took off 2 bases at V and 8 bases at J, with 12 bases between the two ends. The CDR3 length is 13 residues. CDR3 sequence (DNA): TGTGCCATCAGTGAGGATCAGGGGTCGGGCTACACCTTC. Its protein is CAISEDQGSGYTF.

CDR3 DNA sequence: TGTGCCAGCAGACGACAGAGCTCCTACGAGCAGTACTTC. It codes for CASRRQSSYEQYF. The chain couples TRBV28 to TRBJ2-7, with D possibly TRBD1 on 5 matching bases. V lost 6 bases and J 0 bases, leaving 9 bases between the germline ends. The CDR3 loop spans 13 amino acids. Germline-derived CDR1 and CDR2 are MDHEN and SYDVKM.

The V and J genes are TRBV30 and TRBJ2-7, with 10 bases lining up with TRBD2. V was pared by 4 bases and J by 4 bases, with 13 bases of the junction left unmatched. This CDR3 is built from 16 residues. Germline V gene data show CDR1 as GTSNPN and CDR2 as SVGIG (reference sequence). CDR3 sequence reads: CAWTLQRWGLAYEQYF. Here the CDR3 DNA reads TGTGCCTGGACTCTCCAAAGGTGGGGACTAGCGTACGAGCAGTACTTC. Full variable domain (rest looked up from reference TRBV30 and TRBJ2-7): SQTIHQWPATLVQPVGSPLSLECTVEGTSNPNLYWYRQAAGRGLQLLFYSVGIGQISSEVPQNLSASRPQDRQFILSSKKLLLSDSGFYLCAWTLQRWGLAYEQYFGPGTRLTVT.

This sequence joins TRBV20-1 and TRBJ1-1; no reliable D call. The CDR3 runs to 11 residues. Looked up from germline, CDR1 is DFQATT and CDR2 is SNEGSKA (reference sequence). V lost 5 bases and J 7 bases, leaving 11 bases between the germline ends. In nucleotides, the CDR3 is TGCAGTGCTGTCCCCCGGGATGAAGCTTTCTTT. Protein product: CSAVPRDEAFF.

The chain uses TRBV7-2 and TRBJ2-1; D may correspond to TRBD1 or TRBD2 (5 bases each). The CDR3 covers 15 residues. Looked up from germline, CDR1 is SGHTA and CDR2 is FQGNSA. Trimming pared 5 bases from V and 2 bases from J, leaving 13 bases between. CDR3 in amino acids: CASSPSPGPYNEQFF. The CDR3 DNA reads TGTGCCAGCAGCCCATCGCCGGGACCCTACAATGAGCAGTTCTTC.

V is TRBV12-3 or TRBV12-4 and J is TRBJ2-1; D ambiguous. V was pared by 1 base and J by 7 bases, with 2 bases between. This CDR3 has 11 amino acids. The CDR3 DNA reads TGTGCCAGCAGTTTAGATAATGAGCAGTTCTTC. Translated: CASSLDNEQFF.